What follows is one T cell receptor (beta chain) and its context. This clonotype was counted at least ten times. Its antigen is still unknown. Per-nucleotide qualities are absent, and no much larger clonotype sits a single base away. cDNA synthesis used template-switch 5'RACE with a primer carrying a 10-nucleotide random unique molecular identifier tagging each TCR transcript. Each sequencing run produced over 170 million TCR-beta sequences covering 15-18 subjects. The RNeasy kit was used to extract total RNA. Using the KAPA Real-time Library Amplification kit, TCR-beta VDJ regions were amplified with primers for the TCR constant region and the 5'RACE anchor. A first PCR added sample indexes and Illumina adaptors, after which a second PCR increased the library yield. The roughly 650 bp TCR product was size-selected on a 2% E-gel SizeSelection system after Ampure bead purification. Before pooling, library quality was checked on a Bioanalyzer, concentration was measured with Qubit, and libraries were quantified with the Kapa Library Quantification kit. An Illumina HiSeq 2500 sequenced the libraries paired-end 2 x 150 bp. To increase sequence diversity, 25-30% phiX was spiked into each library pool. Turning to the authors' computational methods: Quality-filtered reads were processed with the UMI-based MiGEC pipeline, which removed over 80% of raw TCR sequences during error correction. IMGT germline references were used for alignment of VDJ genes, and clonotypes were defined by a unique CDR3 amino acid sequence together with V-J genes. Clonal expansion, Shannon diversity and CDR3 relatedness were evaluated with VDJtools (CalcPairwiseDistances, ClusterSamples), while phylogenetic trees were built in CLCbio workbench. Expanded clones were defined as having at least 8 unique UMIs, based on coefficient-of-variation modelling across technical triplicates. TCRdb took the public reads, trimmed them with fastp at Q25, ran MiXCR for clone calling and kept in-frame beta chains. Here each entry gathers all rows of one CDR3 protein and keeps the most common genes and DNA. The V and J calls and clone size are TCRdb's, not the authors'. The sample table contains about 39,000 distinct CDR3 sequences; only one count was recorded for just under 7.5% of them. Approximately 5.7% of the sample comes from the top ten.

The entry originates in a study of neurological immune-mediated disorders (dated 2019 in TCRdb). In the study overall: Peripheral blood TCR-beta repertoires from patients with HTLV-I-associated myelopathy (HAM/TSP), patients with multiple sclerosis, and healthy controls were compared in the study using UMI-based sequencing. The approximately 110 TCR-beta libraries included longitudinal samples, technical triplicates and paired sorted CD4+ and CD8+ T-cell subsets alongside PBMC samples. The cohort comprised about 70 subjects: around 15 HAM/TSP patients, 34 multiple sclerosis patients and approximately 20 healthy controls.

Cut back by 4 bases and 0 bases, the V and J ends lie 10 bases apart. Looking up the germline V gene yields CDR1 ENHRY and CDR2 SYGVKD. The CDR3 runs 15 amino acids, cysteine and phenylalanine included. Left in the record is the CDR3 DNA by itself, 45 bases read in frame from the first base. The healthy controls were volunteers from a blood bank in Maryland, USA. For the sorted-subset TCR libraries, the starting material was over 950,000 sorted CD4+ or CD8+ T cells. Peripheral blood was subjected to Ficoll-Hypaque density gradient centrifugation to isolate PBMCs, which were then cryopreserved in liquid nitrogen. Paired sorted CD4+ and CD8+ subsets came from healthy controls, HAM/TSP patients and MS patients. Here is what the overall study found, with its caveats: The highest TCR clonal expansion was observed in HAM/TSP patients, whereas the lowest was observed in MS patients, even when compared with healthy controls. Expanded clones from different subjects shared no identical CDR3 amino acid sequences, which suggests that TCR-beta repertoires were private in all groups.

This clonotype originated in a man aged 50-60 years in good health. The chain joins TRBV10-3 to TRBJ2-1; the D gene is perhaps TRBD1, from 6 matching bases. Sequencing used CD4+ T cells from blood. The nucleotides are TGTGCCATCAGTGCCACAGGGCACTCCTACAATGAGCAGTTCTTC. Its protein product is CAISATGHSYNEQFF.